The following is a TCR beta chain sequence with its context. With survey level as its setting, the immunoSEQ assay was v3.0. Sequenced by immunoSEQ multiplex PCR; TCRdb stores in-frame clones only, minus some. This table holds some 29,000 clones, about 97% found once. This record belongs to a study of long-term antiretroviral therapy in people with HIV. The origin of this receptor is a man younger than 45 with HIV. The sequences come from unsorted PBMCs, collected 7.6 years after starting antiretroviral therapy.

CDR3 residues: CASSGQELQPQHF. For the CDR3, the DNA is TGTGCCAGCAGTGGGCAGGAGCTACAGCCCCAGCATTTT. V usage is TRBV6-1 and J usage is TRBJ1-5; D is unclear. The CDR3 has 13 amino acids. From germline, CDR1 is MNHNS and CDR2 SASEGT. V shed 4 bases and J shed 7 bases, with 11 bases lying between them.